This entry lists 19 T cell receptor beta chains sequenced from one sample in a study of blood T cell repertoires in COVID-19. Some clones are missing from TCRdb's copy, which holds only in-frame ones; the method was immunoSEQ multiplex PCR. The data contain 82,000 or so clones, around 89% of them singletons. The material sequenced was PBMCs or T cells enriched from blood (not recorded which). These receptors all come from a woman in her forties or fifties with acute COVID-19.

V and J are TRBV30 and TRBJ2-6; weak D call: TRBD1 (5 bases). The CDR3 is made up of 14 amino acids. V was clipped by 4 bases and J by 4 bases, with 11 bases between them. Germline V gives CDR1 GTSNPN, CDR2 SVGIG (reference sequence). In DNA form, the CDR3 reads TGTGCCTGGACCCTAGGGGAAGGGGCCAACGTCCTGACTTTC. This codes for CAWTLGEGANVLTF.

The J gene is TRBJ1-1, the V gene TRBV7-8, with D maybe TRBD1 (5 bases). Germline V gene sequence: CDR1 SGHVS, CDR2 FQNEAQ. This CDR3 contains 15 residues. Trimming removed 8 bases at V and 0 bases at J, with 16 bases between. The chain's CDR3 is CASLPAGRMNTEAFF. CDR3 in DNA: TGTGCCAGCCTCCCCGCAGGGAGGATGAACACTGAAGCTTTCTTT.

The chain uses TRBV5-6 and TRBJ1-2, with D hard to call. Germline V gene lookup returns CDR1 SGHDT and CDR2 YYEEEE. This CDR3 has 11 amino acids. With 4 bases removed from V and 4 bases from J, the gap between germline ends came to 5 bases. The CDR3 DNA reads as TGTGCCAGCAGCCGGAGCTATGGCTACACCTTC. Residues: CASSRSYGYTF.

The chain has TRBV19 and TRBJ2-3; D is possibly TRBD1 (5 bases). Germline CDR1 and CDR2: LNHDA and SQIVND (reference sequence). Trimming removed 4 bases at V and 0 bases at J, with 11 bases between. The CDR3 covers 15 residues. The CDR3: CASSTKGISTDTQYF. In DNA, the CDR3 is TGTGCCAGTAGTACGAAGGGGATTAGCACAGATACGCAGTATTTT. The complete variable domain, with remaining parts taken from reference TRBV19 and TRBJ2-3, reads DGGITQSPKYLFRKEGQNVTLSCEQNLNHDAMYWYRQDPGQGLRLIYYSQIVNDFQKGDIAEGYSVSREKKESFPLTVTSAQKNPTAFYLCASSTKGISTDTQYFGPGTRLTVL.

This chain links TRBV6-2 or TRBV6-3 with TRBJ2-7; D not certain. The CDR3 contains 12 residues. The V gene's germline CDR1 is MNHEY and CDR2 SVGEGT. Trimming removed 6 bases from V and 0 bases from J, with 6 bases in between. Written as DNA, the CDR3 is TGTGCCAGCAGCCCCTCCTCCTACGAGCAGTACTTC. It codes for CASSPSSYEQYF.

The chain has TRBV14 and TRBJ1-1; 9 nucleotides match TRBD1. In germline, CDR1 is SGHDN, CDR2 FVKESK. The CDR3 runs to 15 residues. V was pared by 4 bases and J by 5 bases, with 8 bases of the junction left unmatched. CDR3 region: CASSPIQGAGTEAFF. CDR3 DNA: TGTGCCAGCAGCCCGATACAGGGGGCGGGTACTGAAGCTTTCTTT. Full variable domain (outside the CDR3, taken from reference TRBV14 and TRBJ1-1): EAGVTQFPSHSVIEKGQTVTLRCDPISGHDNLYWYRRVMGKEIKFLLHFVKESKQDESGMPNNRFLAERTGGTYSTLKVQPAELEDSGVYFCASSPIQGAGTEAFFGQGTRLTVV.

This clone was counted a few times. The J gene is TRBJ2-1, the V gene TRBV30; possibly TRBD2 for D (7 bases). Trimming took 2 bases from V and 6 from J, leaving 20 bases between them. The CDR3 covers 16 residues. Germline V gives CDR1 GTSNPN, CDR2 SVGIG (reference sequence). CDR3 amino acids: CAWSREGEGSINEQFF. CDR3 nucleotides: TGTGCCTGGAGTCGTGAGGGGGAGGGATCGATCAATGAGCAGTTCTTC. Using reference TRBV30 and TRBJ2-1 for the parts outside the CDR3, the full variable domain is SQTIHQWPATLVQPVGSPLSLECTVEGTSNPNLYWYRQAAGRGLQLLFYSVGIGQISSEVPQNLSASRPQDRQFILSSKKLLLSDSGFYLCAWSREGEGSINEQFFGPGTRLTVL.

V is TRBV5-5 and J is TRBJ2-6; D is perhaps TRBD1 (6 bases). Trimming removed 0 bases from V and 2 bases from J, with 6 bases in between. CDR1 and CDR2 (germline): SGHKS, YYEKEE (reference sequence). The CDR3 covers 15 residues. The chain's CDR3 is CASSLDRAGANVLTF. Written as DNA, the CDR3 is TGTGCCAGCAGCTTGGACAGGGCTGGGGCCAACGTCCTGACTTTC.

The chain recombines TRBV19 with TRBJ2-5; 8 nucleotides agree with TRBD1. The V segment lost 1 base and the J segment 4 bases; nucleotides outside the gene matches: 2. Germline CDR1 LNHDA, CDR2 SQIVND (reference sequence). The CDR3 spans 14 residues. This CDR3 reads CASSIGRGRETQYF. The CDR3 coding sequence is TGTGCCAGTAGTATAGGCAGGGGGCGAGAGACCCAGTACTTC.

The chain carries TRBV5-5 and TRBJ1-3; no clear D. Per germline, CDR1 SGHKS and CDR2 YYEKEE (reference sequence). V was cut by 4 bases and J by 2 bases, with 10 bases left in between. The CDR3 is made up of 14 amino acids. DNA of the CDR3: TGTGCCAGCAGCCTCGTGGTAGCTGGAAACACCATATATTTT. This encodes CASSLVVAGNTIYF.

This chain connects TRBV6-1 to TRBJ2-1; 9 positions agree with TRBD1. Germline CDR1 and CDR2: MNHNS and SASEGT. Trimming removed 2 bases from V and 3 bases from J; junction bases left unmatched: 8. The CDR3 contains 17 residues. The CDR3 region is CASSERAGTGYYNEQFF. CDR3 coding DNA: TGTGCCAGCAGTGAAAGAGCCGGGACAGGGTACTACAATGAGCAGTTCTTC.

V gene TRBV7-9 combines with J gene TRBJ2-5; D not resolved. Trimming pared 2 bases from V and 5 bases from J, leaving 3 bases between. Germline CDR1 SEHNR, CDR2 FQNEAQ (reference sequence). This CDR3 is built from 11 residues. CDR3 DNA sequence: TGTGCCAGCAGCTTACTCGAGACCCAGTACTTC. This codes for CASSLLETQYF.

This rearrangement joins TRBV7-2 to TRBJ1-2; TRBD1 is a possible D gene (6 bases). This CDR3 is 18 amino acids long. Germline loops: CDR1 SGHTA, CDR2 FQGNSA. Trimming stripped 4 bases from V and 8 bases from J, with 29 bases between. CDR3 DNA: TGTGCCAGCAGCTGGAAGACAGGCCCAACCCGAACACCGAGGGGCTACACCTTC. Residues: CASSWKTGPTRTPRGYTF.

About this clone: The junction and the germline gene differ at one end; a read error may be behind it. The chain carries TRBV7-9 and TRBJ1-6, with D possibly being TRBD1 (6 bases). Per the germline V gene, CDR1 is SEHNR and CDR2 is FQNEAQ (reference sequence). The CDR3 runs to 14 residues. Here the CDR3 DNA reads TGTGCCAGCAGCTTGAGCCAGGGGAATTCACCTCTCCACTTT. It specifies CASSLSQGNSPLHF. The entire variable domain, with the rest obtained from reference TRBV7-9 and TRBJ1-6, is as follows: DTGVSQNPRHKITKRGQNVTFRCDPISEHNRLYWYRQTLGQGPEFLTYFQNEAQLEKSRLLSDRFSAERPKGSFSTLEIQRTEQGDSAMYLCASSLSQGNSPLHFGNGTRLTVT.

The CDR3 DNA reads TGTGCCAGCAGCTTAGGAGATGCAGGGCACTATGGCTACACCTTC. Protein sequence: CASSLGDAGHYGYTF. V and J are TRBV7-2 and TRBJ1-2; a weak D match, TRBD1 (5 bases). Trimming left V 1 base short and J 3 bases short, with 12 bases between. Germline CDR1 and CDR2: SGHTA and FQGNSA. CDR3 length: 15 amino acids.

The chain recombines TRBV4-2 with TRBJ1-1; no definite D call. The CDR3 is made up of 17 amino acids. Trimming shortened V by 0 bases and J by 1 base, and 15 bases separated the two germline ends. In germline, CDR1 is LGHNA, CDR2 YNFKEQ. The CDR3 region is CASSQDATAPPNTEAFF. The DNA for the CDR3 is TGTGCCAGCAGCCAAGATGCTACAGCTCCCCCGAACACTGAAGCTTTCTTT.

This clone has only one observation. V and J are TRBV19 and TRBJ1-1, with 9 bases that match TRBD1. Germline-derived CDR1 and CDR2 are LNHDA and SQIVND (reference sequence). CDR3 length: 15 amino acids. Trimming at V came to 3 bases and at J to 1 base, leaving 3 bases not matched to a gene. The CDR3 sequence is CASSMGTGTNTEAFF. Here the CDR3 DNA reads TGTGCCAGTAGTATGGGGACAGGGACGAACACTGAAGCTTTCTTT.

This chain connects TRBV3-1 (or the pseudogene TRBV3-2) to TRBJ2-7, with a weak D call TRBD1 (6 bases). The CDR3 covers 14 residues. Trimming took 5 bases from V and 2 from J, leaving 13 bases between them. The V gene's germline CDR1 is LGHDT and CDR2 YNNKEL (reference sequence). The CDR3 bases are TGTGCCAGCAGCTCGCCAGGGGAAGCCTACGAGCAGTACTTC. It codes for CASSSPGEAYEQYF.

The V call is TRBV27, the J call TRBJ1-2; no clear D gene. Germline V gene data show CDR1 as MNHEY and CDR2 as SMNVEV (reference sequence). This CDR3 contains 15 residues. Deletions cut 2 bases from V and 8 bases from J, with 18 bases between. This CDR3 reads CASSLLPTLRVGYTF. The CDR3 DNA reads TGTGCCAGCAGTTTACTACCCACCCTCCGGGTGGGCTACACCTTC.